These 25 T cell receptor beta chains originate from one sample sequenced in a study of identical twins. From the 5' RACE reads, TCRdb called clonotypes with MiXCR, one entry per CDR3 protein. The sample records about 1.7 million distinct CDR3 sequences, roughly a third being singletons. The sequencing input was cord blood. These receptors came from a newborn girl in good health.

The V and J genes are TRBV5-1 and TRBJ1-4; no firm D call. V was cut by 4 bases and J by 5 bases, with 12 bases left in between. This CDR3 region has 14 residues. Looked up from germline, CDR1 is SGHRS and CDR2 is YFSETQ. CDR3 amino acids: CASSPIEPNEKLFF. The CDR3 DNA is TGCGCCAGCAGCCCCATCGAACCCAATGAAAAACTGTTTTTT.

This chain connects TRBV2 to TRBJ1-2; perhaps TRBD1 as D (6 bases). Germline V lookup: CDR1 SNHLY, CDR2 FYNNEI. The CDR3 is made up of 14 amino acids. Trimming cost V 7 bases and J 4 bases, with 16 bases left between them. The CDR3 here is CASTFRGSSYGYTF. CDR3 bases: TGTGCCAGCACTTTCAGGGGTTCCTCCTATGGCTACACCTTC.

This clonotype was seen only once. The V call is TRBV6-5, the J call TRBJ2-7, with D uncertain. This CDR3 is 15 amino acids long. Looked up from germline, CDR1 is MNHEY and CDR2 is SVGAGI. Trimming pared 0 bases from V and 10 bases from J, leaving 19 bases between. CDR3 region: CASSYSTWAQEAQYF. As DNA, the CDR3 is TGTGCCAGCAGTTACTCGACTTGGGCGCAAGAGGCCCAGTACTTC.

CDR3 in DNA: TGTGCCAGCAGTTTACCCCAGGGAAAAGGGATGAACACTGAAGCTTTCTTT. It codes for CASSLPQGKGMNTEAFF. V is TRBV12-3 or TRBV12-4 and J is TRBJ1-1; D might be TRBD1 (5 bases). CDR3 size: 17 residues. The V and J ends lost 2 bases and 0 bases respectively, with 16 bases between them.

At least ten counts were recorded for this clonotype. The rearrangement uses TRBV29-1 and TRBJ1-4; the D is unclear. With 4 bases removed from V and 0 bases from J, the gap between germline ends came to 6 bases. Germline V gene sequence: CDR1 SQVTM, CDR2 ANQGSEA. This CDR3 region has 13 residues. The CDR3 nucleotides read TGCAGCGTTGGGGGTGCAACTAATGAAAAACTGTTTTTT. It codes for CSVGGATNEKLFF.

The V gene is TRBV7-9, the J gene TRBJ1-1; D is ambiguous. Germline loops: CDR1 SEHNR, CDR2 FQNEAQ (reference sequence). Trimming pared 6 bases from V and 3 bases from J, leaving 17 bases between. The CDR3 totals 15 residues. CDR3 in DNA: TGTGCCAGCAGTCCCGACGGTGGGTTGGACACTGAAGCTTTCTTT. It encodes CASSPDGGLDTEAFF.

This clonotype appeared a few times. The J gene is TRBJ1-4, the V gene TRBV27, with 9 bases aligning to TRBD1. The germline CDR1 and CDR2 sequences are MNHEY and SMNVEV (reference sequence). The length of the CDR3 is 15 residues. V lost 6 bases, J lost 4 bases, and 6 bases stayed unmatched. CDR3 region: CASRRTGVLNEKLFF. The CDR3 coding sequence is TGTGCCAGCAGAAGGACAGGGGTCCTTAATGAAAAACTGTTTTTT. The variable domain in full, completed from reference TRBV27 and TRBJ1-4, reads EAQVTQNPRYLITVTGKKLTVTCSQNMNHEYMSWYRQDPGLGLRQIYYSMNVEVTDKGDVPEGYKVSRKEKRNFPLILESPSPNQTSLYFCASRRTGVLNEKLFFGSGTQLSVL.

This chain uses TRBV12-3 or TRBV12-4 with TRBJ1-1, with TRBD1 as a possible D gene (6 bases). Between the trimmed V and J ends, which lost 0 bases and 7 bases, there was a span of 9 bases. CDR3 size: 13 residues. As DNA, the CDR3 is TGTGCCAGCAGTTTAGCCAGGGGATATGAAGCTTTCTTT. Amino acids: CASSLARGYEAFF.

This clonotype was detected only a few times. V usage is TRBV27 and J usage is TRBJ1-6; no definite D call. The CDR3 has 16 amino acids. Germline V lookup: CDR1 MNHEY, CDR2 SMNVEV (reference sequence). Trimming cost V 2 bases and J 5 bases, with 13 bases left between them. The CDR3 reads CASSLQSRLDNSPLHF. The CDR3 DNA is TGTGCCAGCAGTTTACAAAGTCGGCTCGATAATTCACCCCTCCACTTT.

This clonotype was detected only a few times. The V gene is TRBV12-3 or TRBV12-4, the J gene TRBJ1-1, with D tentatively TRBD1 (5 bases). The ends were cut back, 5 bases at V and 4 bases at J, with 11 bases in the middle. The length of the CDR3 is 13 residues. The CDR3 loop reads CASSPDQGTEAFF. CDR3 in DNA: TGTGCCAGCAGTCCCGATCAGGGCACTGAAGCTTTCTTT.

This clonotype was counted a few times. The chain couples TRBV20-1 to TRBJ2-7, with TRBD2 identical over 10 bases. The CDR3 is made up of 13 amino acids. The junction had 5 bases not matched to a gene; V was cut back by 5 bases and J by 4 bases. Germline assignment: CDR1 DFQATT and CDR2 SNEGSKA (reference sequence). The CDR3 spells CSASGLAVYEQYF. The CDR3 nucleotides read TGCAGTGCTTCCGGACTAGCGGTTTACGAGCAGTACTTC.

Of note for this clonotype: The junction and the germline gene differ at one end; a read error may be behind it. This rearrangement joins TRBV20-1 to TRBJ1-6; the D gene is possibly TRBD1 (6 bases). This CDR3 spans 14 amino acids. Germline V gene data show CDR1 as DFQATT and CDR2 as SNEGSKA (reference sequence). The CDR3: CSSLSTGGNSPPHF. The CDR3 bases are TGCAGTAGTCTTTCGACAGGAGGAAATTCACCCCCCCACTTT.

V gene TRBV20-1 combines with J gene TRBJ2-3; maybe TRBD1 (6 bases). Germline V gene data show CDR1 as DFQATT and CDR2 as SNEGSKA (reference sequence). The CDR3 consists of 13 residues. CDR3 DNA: TGCAGCCGAAAGGGGCAGGGGACAGATACGCAGTATTTT. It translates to CSRKGQGTDTQYF.

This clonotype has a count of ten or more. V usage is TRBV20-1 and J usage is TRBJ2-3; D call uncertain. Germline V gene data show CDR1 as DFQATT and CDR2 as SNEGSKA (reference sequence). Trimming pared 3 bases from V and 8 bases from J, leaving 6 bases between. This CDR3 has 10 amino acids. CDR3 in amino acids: CSARSGTQYF. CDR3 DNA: TGCAGTGCTAGGTCCGGTACGCAGTATTTT.

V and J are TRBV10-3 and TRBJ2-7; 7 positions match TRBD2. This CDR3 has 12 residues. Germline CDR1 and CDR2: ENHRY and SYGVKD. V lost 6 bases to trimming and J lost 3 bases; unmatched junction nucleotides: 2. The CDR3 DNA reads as TGTGCCATCAGAGGGGAGGGCTACGAGCAGTACTTC. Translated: CAIRGEGYEQYF.

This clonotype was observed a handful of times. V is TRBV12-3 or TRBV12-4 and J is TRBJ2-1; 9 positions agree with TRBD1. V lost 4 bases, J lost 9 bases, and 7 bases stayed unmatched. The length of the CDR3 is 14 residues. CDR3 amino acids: CASSYRGPSTEQFF. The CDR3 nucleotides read TGTGCCAGCAGTTACAGGGGGCCCTCGACTGAGCAGTTCTTC.

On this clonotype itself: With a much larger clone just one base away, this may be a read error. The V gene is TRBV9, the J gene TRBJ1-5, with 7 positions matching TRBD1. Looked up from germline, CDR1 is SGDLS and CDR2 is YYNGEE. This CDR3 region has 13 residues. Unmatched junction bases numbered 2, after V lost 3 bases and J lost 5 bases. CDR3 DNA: TGTGCCAGCAGCGCGACAGGGTATCAGCCCCAGCATTTT. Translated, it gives CASSATGYQPQHF.

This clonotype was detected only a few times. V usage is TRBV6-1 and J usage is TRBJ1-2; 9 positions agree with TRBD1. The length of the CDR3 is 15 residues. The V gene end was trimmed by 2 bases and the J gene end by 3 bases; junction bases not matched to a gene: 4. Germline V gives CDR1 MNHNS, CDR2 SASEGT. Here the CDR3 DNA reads TGTGCCAGCAGTGAAAGCGGACAGGGGTACTATGGCTACACCTTC. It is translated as CASSESGQGYYGYTF.

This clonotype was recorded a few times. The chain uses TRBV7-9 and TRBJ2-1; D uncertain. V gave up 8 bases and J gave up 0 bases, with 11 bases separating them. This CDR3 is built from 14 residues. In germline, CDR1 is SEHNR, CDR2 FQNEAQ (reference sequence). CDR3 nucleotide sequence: TGTGCCAGCGGATCCACGAGCTCCTACAATGAGCAGTTCTTC. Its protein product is CASGSTSSYNEQFF. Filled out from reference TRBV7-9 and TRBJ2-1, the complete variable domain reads DTGVSQNPRHKITKRGQNVTFRCDPISEHNRLYWYRQTLGQGPEFLTYFQNEAQLEKSRLLSDRFSAERPKGSFSTLEIQRTEQGDSAMYLCASGSTSSYNEQFFGPGTRLTVL.

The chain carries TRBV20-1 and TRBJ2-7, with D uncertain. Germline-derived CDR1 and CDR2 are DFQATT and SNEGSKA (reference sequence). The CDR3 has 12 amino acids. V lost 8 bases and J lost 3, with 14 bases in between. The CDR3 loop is CSTPASGYEQYF. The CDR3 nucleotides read TGCAGTACCCCGGCGTCGGGCTACGAGCAGTACTTC.

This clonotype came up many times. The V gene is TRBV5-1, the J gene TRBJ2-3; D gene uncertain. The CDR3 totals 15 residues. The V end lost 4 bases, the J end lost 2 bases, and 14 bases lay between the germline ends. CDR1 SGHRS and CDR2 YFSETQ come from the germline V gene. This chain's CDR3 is CASSPPTAFTDTQYF. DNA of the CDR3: TGCGCCAGCAGCCCACCAACAGCGTTCACAGATACGCAGTATTTT.

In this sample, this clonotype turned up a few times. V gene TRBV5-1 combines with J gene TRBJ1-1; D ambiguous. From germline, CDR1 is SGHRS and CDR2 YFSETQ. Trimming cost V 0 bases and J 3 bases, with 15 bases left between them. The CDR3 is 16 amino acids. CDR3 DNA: TGCGCCAGCAGCTTGGCCGTAACGGTGGCTGACACTGAAGCTTTCTTT. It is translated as CASSLAVTVADTEAFF.

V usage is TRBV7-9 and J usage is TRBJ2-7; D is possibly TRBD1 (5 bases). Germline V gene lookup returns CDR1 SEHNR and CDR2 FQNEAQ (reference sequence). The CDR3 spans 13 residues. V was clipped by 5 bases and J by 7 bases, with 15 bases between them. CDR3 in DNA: TGTGCCAGCAGCGAATACAGCCAGGGTGAGCAGTACTTC. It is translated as CASSEYSQGEQYF. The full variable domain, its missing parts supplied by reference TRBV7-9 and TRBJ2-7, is DTGVSQNPRHKITKRGQNVTFRCDPISEHNRLYWYRQTLGQGPEFLTYFQNEAQLEKSRLLSDRFSAERPKGSFSTLEIQRTEQGDSAMYLCASSEYSQGEQYFGPGTRLTVT.

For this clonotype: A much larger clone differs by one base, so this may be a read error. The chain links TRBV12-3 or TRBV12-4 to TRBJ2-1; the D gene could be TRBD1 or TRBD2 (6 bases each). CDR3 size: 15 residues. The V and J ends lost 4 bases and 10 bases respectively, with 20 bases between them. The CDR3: CASSSRTASDYEQFF. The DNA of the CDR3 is TGTGCCAGCAGTTCACGGACAGCTAGCGACTACGAGCAGTTCTTC.

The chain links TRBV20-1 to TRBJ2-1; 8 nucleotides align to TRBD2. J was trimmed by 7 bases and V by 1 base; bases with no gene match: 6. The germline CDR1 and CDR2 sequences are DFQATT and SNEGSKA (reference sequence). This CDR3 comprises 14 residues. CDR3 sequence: CSARGRGAGNEQFF. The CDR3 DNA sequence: TGCAGTGCTAGAGGGCGGGGGGCCGGGAATGAGCAGTTCTTC.